This entry lists 17 T cell receptor beta chains sequenced from one sample in a study of patients and donors after allogeneic stem cell transplantation (dated by TCRdb to about 2020). Library preparation employed RT-PCR. Instrument on record: NextSeq 550. TCRdb reran the public reads through fastp at Q25 and MiXCR, keeping productive beta chains. Identical CDR3 protein sequences are pooled into one entry, listed with their most common genes and DNA. A total of around 70,000 distinct CDR3 sequences appear in this sample, about 25% of them only once. The ten largest clones capture about 25% of the sample. Sequencing was performed on blood, either unsorted or a sorted T cell fraction (not recorded which). These receptors were obtained from a human donor who was either an allogeneic HSCT recipient or a stem cell or donor lymphocyte infusion donor (not recorded which). It is not recorded whose cells these are; they may come from a transplant donor.

The V and J genes are TRBV5-1 and TRBJ2-7; D not resolved. CDR3 length: 14 amino acids. Germline CDR1 is SGHRS and CDR2 is YFSETQ. The V end was cut by 0 bases, the J end by 3 bases, with 10 bases between. The CDR3 DNA reads as TGCGCCAGCAGCTTGGAGAGCCCTTTCTACGAGCAGTACTTC. This encodes CASSLESPFYEQYF.

In its sample, this clonotype was seen a few times. The CDR3 reads CATSRIGGYTF. The CDR3 coding sequence is TGTGCCACCAGTCGGATAGGCGGCTACACCTTC. The chain is built from TRBV24-1 and TRBJ1-2; D gene ambiguous. There are 11 residues in the CDR3. Per the germline V gene, CDR1 is KGHDR and CDR2 is SFDVKD. Trimming took off 6 bases at V and 8 bases at J, with 9 bases between the two ends.

V and J are TRBV9 and TRBJ2-7; 12 bases line up with TRBD2. The germline V gene has CDR1 SGDLS and CDR2 YYNGEE. This CDR3 has 15 residues. Germline trimming cut 4 bases from V and 6 bases from J; bases unmatched to any gene: 8. The CDR3 protein is CASSTRLAGVSEQYF. The CDR3 nucleotides read TGTGCCAGCAGCACTCGACTAGCGGGAGTTTCCGAGCAGTACTTC.

The chain recombines TRBV10-3 with TRBJ2-3, with 9 bases lining up with TRBD1. CDR1 is ENHRY, CDR2 SYGVKD, per germline. There are 14 residues in the CDR3. V shed 6 bases, J shed 4 bases, and the junction held 5 bases outside the gene matches. This CDR3 reads CAISRDRDSDTQYF. As DNA, the CDR3 is TGTGCCATCAGCCGGGACAGGGATTCAGATACGCAGTATTTT.

The V and J genes are TRBV6-5 and TRBJ2-7; maybe TRBD2 (6 bases). Germline V gene sequence: CDR1 MNHEY, CDR2 SVGAGI. This CDR3 comprises 16 residues. The germline V and J ends were trimmed by 0 bases and 0 bases, with 12 bases remaining between them. CDR3 DNA sequence: TGTGCCAGCAGTTACTCTGGGGGAGGAAGCTCCTACGAGCAGTACTTC. Protein sequence: CASSYSGGGSSYEQYF.

V and J are TRBV20-1 and TRBJ2-7; the match to TRBD1 covers 8 bases. The CDR3 is made up of 14 amino acids. Germline V gene lookup returns CDR1 DFQATT and CDR2 SNEGSKA (reference sequence). V shed 1 base, J shed 4 bases, and the junction held 6 bases outside the gene matches. The DNA of the CDR3 is TGCAGTGCTAGAGCAGGGACAGGACTTTACGAGCAGTACTTC. Protein sequence: CSARAGTGLYEQYF.

The chain combines TRBV4-3 with TRBJ1-1; 8 bases map to TRBD1. This CDR3 region has 17 residues. V lost 1 base, J lost 1 base, and 8 bases stayed unmatched. Germline CDR1 is LGHNA and CDR2 is YSLEER. CDR3 sequence: CASSQGRGLSGNTEAFF. DNA for the CDR3: TGCGCCAGCAGCCAAGGCAGGGGGCTATCGGGGAACACTGAAGCTTTCTTT.

A few counts support this clonotype. The genes are TRBV20-1 and TRBJ1-5, with D maybe TRBD1 (6 bases). Germline V gene lookup returns CDR1 DFQATT and CDR2 SNEGSKA (reference sequence). The V gene lost 7 bases and the J gene lost 1 base, with 14 bases spanning the gap. The CDR3 consists of 14 residues. The CDR3 DNA is TGCAGTGTCCCGGGACAACAAAGCAATCAGCCCCAGCATTTT. Translating gives CSVPGQQSNQPQHF.

The chain couples TRBV29-1 to TRBJ2-7, with 7 bases aligning to TRBD1. The junction had 11 bases not matched to a gene; V was cut back by 2 bases and J by 4 bases. The CDR3 contains 15 residues. Germline CDR1 is SQVTM and CDR2 is ANQGSEA. This CDR3 is CSVEFDRGRNYEQYF. Written as DNA, the CDR3 is TGCAGCGTTGAATTTGATAGGGGGCGAAATTACGAGCAGTACTTC.

The CDR3 spells CASSIGASGTQYF. In DNA, the CDR3 is TGTGCCAGTAGTATTGGAGCGAGCGGGACCCAGTACTTC. The chain is built from TRBV19 and TRBJ2-5, with a weak D call TRBD2 (5 bases). Germline values: CDR1 LNHDA, CDR2 SQIVND (reference sequence). Deletions cut 3 bases from V and 7 bases from J, with 12 bases between. The CDR3 loop spans 13 amino acids. The variable domain in full, completed from reference TRBV19 and TRBJ2-5, reads DGGITQSPKYLFRKEGQNVTLSCEQNLNHDAMYWYRQDPGQGLRLIYYSQIVNDFQKGDIAEGYSVSREKKESFPLTVTSAQKNPTAFYLCASSIGASGTQYFGPGTRLLVL.

The chain recombines TRBV20-1 with TRBJ1-5, with TRBD1 matching over 7 bases. The junction had 4 bases not matched to a gene; V was cut back by 6 bases and J by 5 bases. CDR3 length: 12 residues. Germline V gives CDR1 DFQATT, CDR2 SNEGSKA (reference sequence). Written as DNA, the CDR3 is TGCAGTGCCTCCAGGGGGGATCAGCCCCAGCATTTT. The encoded protein is CSASRGDQPQHF.

The CDR3 here is CASSQGTVVVYGYTF. The CDR3 region has the DNA TGTGCCAGCAGCCAAGGCACCGTCGTTGTCTATGGCTACACCTTC. J is TRBJ1-2 and V is TRBV4-2; D is unresolved. The CDR3 runs 15 residues. V dropped 1 base and J dropped 4 bases, with 13 bases sitting between them. Germline assignment: CDR1 LGHNA and CDR2 YNFKEQ.

In its sample, this clonotype was seen a few times. The V and J genes are TRBV5-5 and TRBJ1-2, with 10 nucleotides matching TRBD1. This CDR3 has 16 amino acids. V was pared by 1 base and J by 4 bases, with 7 bases of the junction left unmatched. Germline V gives CDR1 SGHKS, CDR2 YYEKEE (reference sequence). CDR3 nucleotides: TGTGCCAGCAGCTTGATGACGACAGGGGGCTTCTATGGCTACACCTTC. Translated: CASSLMTTGGFYGYTF.

The rearrangement uses TRBV6-2 or TRBV6-3 and TRBJ2-7; 8 nucleotides align to TRBD2. Trimming at V came to 2 bases and at J to 6 bases, leaving 9 bases not matched to a gene. Germline-derived CDR1 and CDR2 are MNHEY and SVGEGT. The CDR3 consists of 15 residues. CDR3 in amino acids: CASSYPGGHPGEQYF. In nucleotides, the CDR3 is TGTGCCAGCAGTTACCCGGGAGGGCACCCCGGCGAGCAGTACTTC.

This clonotype appeared a few times. The V call is TRBV3-1, the J call TRBJ1-3; D is ambiguous. From germline, CDR1 is LGHDT and CDR2 YNNKEL (reference sequence). The CDR3 is 14 amino acids. Trimming shortened V by 4 bases and J by 3 bases, and 10 bases separated the two germline ends. The CDR3 region is CASSPRRVGNTIYF. The DNA of the CDR3 is TGTGCCAGCAGCCCGCGGAGGGTTGGAAACACCATATATTTT.

This chain connects TRBV5-1 to TRBJ2-1; weak D call: TRBD2 (5 bases). The V gene's germline CDR1 is SGHRS and CDR2 YFSETQ. Trimming shortened V by 1 base and J by 0 bases, and 14 bases separated the two germline ends. CDR3 length equals 17 residues. CDR3 nucleotides: TGCGCCAGCAGCTTGTCTGCGGGCGCGAGCTCCTACAATGAGCAGTTCTTC. This sequence encodes CASSLSAGASSYNEQFF. Variable domain in full (rest from reference TRBV5-1 and TRBJ2-1): KAGVTQTPRYLIKTRGQQVTLSCSPISGHRSVSWYQQTPGQGLQFLFEYFSETQRNKGNFPGRFSGRQFSNSRSEMNVSTLELGDSALYLCASSLSAGASSYNEQFFGPGTRLTVL.

The V and J genes are TRBV7-2 and TRBJ2-7; D gene unclear. Germline V gene sequence: CDR1 SGHTA, CDR2 FQGNSA. The CDR3 covers 13 residues. Trimming stripped 1 base from V and 3 bases from J, with 7 bases between. Written as DNA, the CDR3 is TGTGCCAGCAGCTTAGAGATGGGCTACGAGCAGTACTTC. Its protein is CASSLEMGYEQYF.